This T cell receptor (beta chain) was identified during a study of blood T cells in healthy people across ages. Study results and limitations: From one million sequenced T cells, diversity estimates were lower bounds. Naive T cell percentage strongly correlated with TCR beta diversity.

The second PCR ran about 6 to 12 cycles with a sample-barcoded 5' primer and J-beta primers. Unique molecular identifiers of 12 random nucleotides labeled each cDNA. TCRdb itself ran the 5' RACE reads through MiXCR, one entry per CDR3 protein. Of about 1.8 million distinct CDR3 sequences detected, roughly 49% appear once; the ten largest clones hold about 2.1%. This CDR3 is 17 amino acids long. V lost 1 base to trimming and J lost 2 bases; unmatched junction nucleotides: 9. The germline V gene has CDR1 SGHTA and CDR2 FQGNSA. Worth noting for this clonotype: Antigen specificity is unknown.

The receptor comes from a woman aged 40 to 55 in good health. Sequencing was carried out using blood. The chain couples TRBV7-2 to TRBJ2-7, with 9 bases aligning to TRBD2. CDR3 coding DNA: TGTGCCAGCAGCTTAGTATCTCTAGCGGGGTCCCCCTACGAGCAGTACTTC. Translated, it gives CASSLVSLAGSPYEQYF.